A selection of T cell receptor beta chains follows, all from one sample in a study. MiXCR, applied by TCRdb to the 5' RACE reads, yields one record per CDR3 protein. Among roughly 57,000 distinct CDR3 sequences listed, around 20% were seen once. Sequenced sample: tumor-infiltrating Tregs sorted from the breast tumor. The origin of the receptors is a female donor with breast cancer. Each CDR3 is given with its conserved first and last residue. D genes are given only for firm matches. Where a row states a size, it is once, few, many or the class of an expanded clone; other rows omit it.

v_call	j_call	clone_size	d_call	cdr3_nt	cdr3_aa
TRBV5-1	TRBJ2-5	few	TRBD2	TGCGCCAGCAGCTGGGCTAGCGGGGCGGAGGAGACCCAGTACTTC	CASSWASGAEETQYF
TRBV5-1	TRBJ1-1	many	NA	TGCGCCAGCAGCTTGACCACAGGAATAGCCGACATGAACACTGAAGCTTTCTTT	CASSLTTGIADMNTEAFF
TRBV10-3	TRBJ1-2	few	NA	TGTGCCATCAGTGAGTCTTCCTCCTATGGCTACACCTTC	CAISESSSYGYTF
TRBV30	TRBJ2-1	NA	NA	TGTGCCTGGAGTAACAAACCTCCTAGCCGCTGGGGCGATGAGCAGTTCTTC	CAWSNKPPSRWGDEQFF
TRBV7-3	TRBJ2-2	NA	NA	TGTGCCAGCAGCTCACCAAACAGCAGGGAGCTGTTTTTT	CASSSPNSRELFF
TRBV20-1	TRBJ1-1	medium-sized	NA	TGCAGTGCTTTGAGAGGACTCACTGAAGCTTTCTTT	CSALRGLTEAFF
TRBV7-9	TRBJ2-7	once	NA	TGTGCCAGCAGCAAAGGGCAGGGGAGCTCCTACGAGCAGTACTTC	CASSKGQGSSYEQYF
TRBV18	TRBJ2-1	NA	TRBD2	TGTGCCAGCTCACCACCAGCGGGAGGGCAGGACAATGAGCAGTTCTTC	CASSPPAGGQDNEQFF
TRBV29-1	TRBJ1-2	NA	NA	TGCAGCGTTGAAGGACAGACTTATGGCTACACCTTC	CSVEGQTYGYTF
TRBV7-2	TRBJ2-5	many	NA	TGTGCCAGCAGCCTCGGATCCGGGGAGACCCAGTACTTC	CASSLGSGETQYF
TRBV5-1	TRBJ2-5	many	NA	TGCGCCAGCAGCCCAGGCTGGGGGCAAGAGACCCAGTACTTC	CASSPGWGQETQYF
TRBV19	TRBJ2-4	few	NA	TGTGCCGCCCGGGACCAACTAAACATTCAGTACTTC	CAARDQLNIQYF
TRBV2	TRBJ2-5	NA	NA	TGTGCCAGCAAACGGACAAACCAAGAGACCCAGTACTTC	CASKRTNQETQYF
TRBV7-9	TRBJ1-6	few	TRBD1	TGTGCCAGCAGCCGCTCCGGGACAGTTAATTCACCCCTCCACTTT	CASSRSGTVNSPLHF
TRBV20-1	TRBJ1-5	medium-sized	NA	TGCAGTGCTAGAGATCCAGGGTTAGGCAATCAGCCCCAGCATTTT	CSARDPGLGNQPQHF
TRBV4-2	TRBJ2-3	few	NA	TGTGCCAGCAGCCAAGTTGGGCAGGGAGAGGAAACGCAGTATTTT	CASSQVGQGEETQYF
TRBV20-1	TRBJ2-1	few	TRBD2	TGCAGTGCTAGAGACCCTAGCGGGAGAGGAGATGAGCAGTTCTTC	CSARDPSGRGDEQFF
TRBV5-1	TRBJ2-1	many	TRBD2	TGCGCCAGCAGCCATCTAGCGGGACAATACAATGAGCAGTTCTTC	CASSHLAGQYNEQFF
TRBV7-9	TRBJ1-1	few	NA	TGTGCCAGCAGCCACCAACTCGGCGGGAACACTGAAGCTTTCTTT	CASSHQLGGNTEAFF